The T cell receptor beta chain under discussion was sequenced for a study of glioma-infiltrating T cells after dendritic cell vaccination. Looking at the study overall: Treatment, given 2003 to 2012, was autologous tumor lysate-pulsed dendritic cell vaccination.

Time point: after dendritic cell vaccination, including at tumor progression/relapse. Patients had residual fresh-frozen tumor tissue and more than two years of survival data. PBMC were collected before vaccination, two weeks after the third vaccination, and at progression. The PCR used 60 V beta and 13 J beta primers. TCRdb's table, derived via immunoSEQ multiplex PCR, lists solely in-frame clones and lacks some. The sample shows more than 45,000 clones, about 80% of them seen only once. CDR3 length equals 14 residues. V lost 3 bases and J lost 1, with 9 bases in between. Germline V CDR1 and CDR2: WNHNN, SYGVQD (reference sequence).

The chain uses TRBV10-1 and TRBJ1-1; D may be TRBD1 (6 bases). The receptor's source is a human donor with glioblastoma. Sequences were derived from blood, sampled after dendritic cell vaccination. CDR3 sequence: CASSDRGWNTEAFF. DNA of the CDR3: TGCGCCAGCAGTGACAGGGGATGGAACACTGAAGCTTTCTTT.